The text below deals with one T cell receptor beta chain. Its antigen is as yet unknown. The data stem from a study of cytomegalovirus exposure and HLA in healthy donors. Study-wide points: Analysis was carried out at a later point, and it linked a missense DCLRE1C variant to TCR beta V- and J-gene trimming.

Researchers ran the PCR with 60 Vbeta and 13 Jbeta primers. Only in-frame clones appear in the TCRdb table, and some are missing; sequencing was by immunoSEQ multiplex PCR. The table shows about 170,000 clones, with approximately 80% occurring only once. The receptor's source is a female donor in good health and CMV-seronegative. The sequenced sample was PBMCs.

CDR3 amino acids: CASSLRNRGEETQYF. The CDR3 nucleotides read TGTGCCAGCAGTCTCCGAAACAGGGGTGAAGAGACCCAGTACTTC. This sequence joins TRBV11-3 and TRBJ2-5; 7 positions agree with TRBD1. The CDR3 sequence is 15 residues long. Germline CDR1 and CDR2: SGHNT and YENEEA. The junction had 10 bases not matched to a gene; V was cut back by 6 bases and J by 3 bases.